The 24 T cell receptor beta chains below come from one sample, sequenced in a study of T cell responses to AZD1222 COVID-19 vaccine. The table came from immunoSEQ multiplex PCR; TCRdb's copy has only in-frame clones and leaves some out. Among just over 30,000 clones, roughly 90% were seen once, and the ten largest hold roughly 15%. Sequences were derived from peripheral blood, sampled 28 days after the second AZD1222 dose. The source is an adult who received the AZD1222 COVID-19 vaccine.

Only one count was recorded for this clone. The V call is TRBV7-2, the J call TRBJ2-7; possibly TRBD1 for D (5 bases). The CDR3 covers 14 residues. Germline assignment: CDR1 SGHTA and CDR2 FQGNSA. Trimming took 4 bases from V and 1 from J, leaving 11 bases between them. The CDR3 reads CASSSTGNSYEQYF. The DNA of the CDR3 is TGTGCCAGCAGCTCAACAGGAAATTCCTACGAGCAGTACTTC.

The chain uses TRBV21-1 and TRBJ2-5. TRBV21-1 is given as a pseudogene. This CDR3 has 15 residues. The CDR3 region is CASSSNSGAGETQYF. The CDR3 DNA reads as TGTGCCAGCAGCTCCAACTCGGGGGCTGGGGAGACCCAGTACTTC.

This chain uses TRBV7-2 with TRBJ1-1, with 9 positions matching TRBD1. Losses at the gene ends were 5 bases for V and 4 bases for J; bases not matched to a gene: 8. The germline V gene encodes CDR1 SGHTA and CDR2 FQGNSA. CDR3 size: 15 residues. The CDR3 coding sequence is TGTGCCAGCAGCGCGGACAGGGGAAGGATCACTGAAGCTTTCTTT. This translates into CASSADRGRITEAFF.

CDR3 amino acids: CASSLKGYGETQYF. As DNA, the CDR3 is TGTGCCAGCAGCTTAAAGGGGTACGGGGAGACCCAGTACTTC. The rearrangement joins TRBV11-2 to TRBJ2-5, with D perhaps TRBD1 (5 bases). CDR1 and CDR2 from the germline V gene are SGHAT and FQNNGV. This CDR3 region has 14 residues. Trimming shortened V by 2 bases and J by 5 bases, and 12 bases separated the two germline ends.

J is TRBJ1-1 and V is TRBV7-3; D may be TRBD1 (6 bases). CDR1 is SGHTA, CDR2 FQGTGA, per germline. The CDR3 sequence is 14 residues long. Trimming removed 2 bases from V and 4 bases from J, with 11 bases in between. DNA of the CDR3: TGTGCCAGCAGCTTACAGGGGCGCTTCACTGAAGCTTTCTTT. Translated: CASSLQGRFTEAFF.

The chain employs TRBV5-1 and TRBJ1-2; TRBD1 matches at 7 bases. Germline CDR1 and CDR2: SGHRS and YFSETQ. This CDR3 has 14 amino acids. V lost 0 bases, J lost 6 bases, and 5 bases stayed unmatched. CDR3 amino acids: CASSLVAGGDGYTF. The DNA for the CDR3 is TGCGCCAGCAGCTTGGTGGCAGGGGGTGATGGCTACACCTTC.

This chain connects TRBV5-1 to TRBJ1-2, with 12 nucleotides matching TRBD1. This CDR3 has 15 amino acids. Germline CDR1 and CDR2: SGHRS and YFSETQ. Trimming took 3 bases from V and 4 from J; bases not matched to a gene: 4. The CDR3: CASSWGTGGTYGYTF. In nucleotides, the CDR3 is TGCGCCAGCAGCTGGGGGACAGGGGGCACCTATGGCTACACCTTC. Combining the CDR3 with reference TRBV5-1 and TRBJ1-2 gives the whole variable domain KAGVTQTPRYLIKTRGQQVTLSCSPISGHRSVSWYQQTPGQGLQFLFEYFSETQRNKGNFPGRFSGRQFSNSRSEMNVSTLELGDSALYLCASSWGTGGTYGYTFGSGTRLTVV.

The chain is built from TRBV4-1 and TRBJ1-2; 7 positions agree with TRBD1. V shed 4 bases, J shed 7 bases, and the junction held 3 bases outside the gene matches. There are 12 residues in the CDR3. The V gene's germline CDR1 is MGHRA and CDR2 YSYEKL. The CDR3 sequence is CASSPTGVGYTF. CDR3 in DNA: TGCGCCAGCAGCCCCACAGGGGTTGGCTACACCTTC.

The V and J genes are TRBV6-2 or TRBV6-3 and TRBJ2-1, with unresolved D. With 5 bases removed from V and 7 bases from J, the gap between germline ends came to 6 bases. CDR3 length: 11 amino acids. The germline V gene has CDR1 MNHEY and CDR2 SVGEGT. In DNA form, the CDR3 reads TGTGCCAGCAGTCTCTATAATGAGCAGTTCTTC. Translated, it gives CASSLYNEQFF.

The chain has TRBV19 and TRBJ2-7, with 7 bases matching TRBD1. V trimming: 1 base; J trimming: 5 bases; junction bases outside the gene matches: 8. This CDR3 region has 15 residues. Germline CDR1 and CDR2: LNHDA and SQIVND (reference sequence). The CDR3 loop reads CASSIGGGYNHEQYF. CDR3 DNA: TGTGCCAGTAGTATAGGAGGGGGCTACAACCACGAGCAGTACTTC.

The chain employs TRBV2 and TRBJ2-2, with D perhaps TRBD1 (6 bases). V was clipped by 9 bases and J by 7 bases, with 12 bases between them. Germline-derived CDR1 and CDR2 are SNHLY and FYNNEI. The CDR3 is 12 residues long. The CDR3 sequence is CARTGFNGELFF. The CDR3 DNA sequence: TGTGCCAGAACAGGGTTCAACGGGGAGCTGTTTTTT. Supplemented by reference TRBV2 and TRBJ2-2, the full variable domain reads EPEVTQTPSHQVTQMGQEVILRCVPISNHLYFYWYRQILGQKVEFLVSFYNNEISEKSEIFDDQFSVERPDGSNFTLKIRSTKLEDSAMYFCARTGFNGELFFGEGSRLTVL.

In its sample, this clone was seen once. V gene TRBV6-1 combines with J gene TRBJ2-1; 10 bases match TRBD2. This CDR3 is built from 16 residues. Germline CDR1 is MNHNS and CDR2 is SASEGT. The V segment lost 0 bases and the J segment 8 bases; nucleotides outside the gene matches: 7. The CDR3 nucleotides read TGTGCCAGCAGTGAAGCAAGCGGGGGGGCCAGGTATGAGCAGTTCTTC. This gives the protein CASSEASGGARYEQFF.

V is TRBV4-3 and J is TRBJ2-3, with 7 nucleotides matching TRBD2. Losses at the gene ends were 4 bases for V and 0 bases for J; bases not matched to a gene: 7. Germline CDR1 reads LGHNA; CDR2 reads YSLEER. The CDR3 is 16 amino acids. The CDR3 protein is CASSPGASGSTDTQYF. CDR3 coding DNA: TGCGCCAGCAGCCCTGGGGCTAGCGGAAGCACAGATACGCAGTATTTT.

The CDR3 here is CASSVGTGFYNEQFF. The CDR3 nucleotides read TGTGCCAGCAGCGTGGGCACAGGATTCTACAATGAGCAGTTCTTC. J is TRBJ2-1 and V is TRBV9; the D gene is possibly TRBD1 (5 bases). The V and J ends lost 2 bases and 3 bases respectively, with 12 bases between them. CDR3 size: 15 residues. Looked up from germline, CDR1 is SGDLS and CDR2 is YYNGEE.

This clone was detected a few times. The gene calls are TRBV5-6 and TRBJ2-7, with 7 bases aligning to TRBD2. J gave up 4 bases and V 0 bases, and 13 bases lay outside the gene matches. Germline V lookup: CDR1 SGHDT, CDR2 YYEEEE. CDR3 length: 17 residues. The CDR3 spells CASSLASAGVPIYEQYF. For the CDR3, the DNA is TGTGCCAGCAGCTTGGCTTCTGCGGGGGTACCAATATACGAGCAGTACTTC. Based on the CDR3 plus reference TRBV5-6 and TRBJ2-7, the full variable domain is DAGVTQSPTHLIKTRGQQVTLRCSPKSGHDTVSWYQQALGQGPQFIFQYYEEEERQRGNFPDRFSGHQFPNYSSELNVNALLLGDSALYLCASSLASAGVPIYEQYFGPGTRLTVT.

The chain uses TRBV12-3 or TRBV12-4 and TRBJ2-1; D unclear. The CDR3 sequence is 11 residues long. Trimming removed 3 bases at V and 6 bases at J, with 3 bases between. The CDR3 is CASSLRNEQFF. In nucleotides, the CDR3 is TGTGCCAGCAGTTTGCGCAATGAGCAGTTCTTC.

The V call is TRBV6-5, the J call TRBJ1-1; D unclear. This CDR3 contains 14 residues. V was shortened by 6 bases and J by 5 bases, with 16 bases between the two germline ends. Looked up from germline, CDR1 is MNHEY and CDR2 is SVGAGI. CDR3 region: CASSQDGWRTEAFF. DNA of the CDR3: TGTGCCAGCAGCCAGGACGGGTGGAGGACTGAAGCTTTCTTT.

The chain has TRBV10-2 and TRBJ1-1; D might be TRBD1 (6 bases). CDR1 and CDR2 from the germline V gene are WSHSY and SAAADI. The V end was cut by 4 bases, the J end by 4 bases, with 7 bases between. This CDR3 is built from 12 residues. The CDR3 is CASSAGATEAFF. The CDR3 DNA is TGCGCCAGCAGTGCAGGGGCCACTGAAGCTTTCTTT.

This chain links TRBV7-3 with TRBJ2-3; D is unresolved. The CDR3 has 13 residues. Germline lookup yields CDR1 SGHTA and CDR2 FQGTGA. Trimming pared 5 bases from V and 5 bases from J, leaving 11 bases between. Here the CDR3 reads CASSLVPRDTQYF. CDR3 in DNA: TGTGCCAGCAGCCTAGTTCCGAGAGATACGCAGTATTTT.

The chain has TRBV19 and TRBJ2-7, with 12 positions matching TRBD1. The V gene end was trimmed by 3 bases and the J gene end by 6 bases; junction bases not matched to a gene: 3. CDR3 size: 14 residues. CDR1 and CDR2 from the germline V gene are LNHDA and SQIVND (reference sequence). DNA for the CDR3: TGTGCCAGTAGTATGGGACAGGGGGCGCGCGAGCAGTACTTC. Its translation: CASSMGQGAREQYF.

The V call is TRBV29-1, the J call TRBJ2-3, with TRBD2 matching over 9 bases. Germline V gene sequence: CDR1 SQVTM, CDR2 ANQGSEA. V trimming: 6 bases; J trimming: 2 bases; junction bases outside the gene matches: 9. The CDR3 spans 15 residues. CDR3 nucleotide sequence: TGCAGCGTCGCCCGACTAGCGGAGATCACAGATACGCAGTATTTT. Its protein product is CSVARLAEITDTQYF.

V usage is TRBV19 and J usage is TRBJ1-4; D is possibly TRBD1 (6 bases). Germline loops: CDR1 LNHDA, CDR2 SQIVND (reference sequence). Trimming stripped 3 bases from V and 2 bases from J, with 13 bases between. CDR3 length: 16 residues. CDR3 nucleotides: TGTGCCAGTAGTATTCTGGGGGCGAGCACTAATGAAAAACTGTTTTTT. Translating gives CASSILGASTNEKLFF.

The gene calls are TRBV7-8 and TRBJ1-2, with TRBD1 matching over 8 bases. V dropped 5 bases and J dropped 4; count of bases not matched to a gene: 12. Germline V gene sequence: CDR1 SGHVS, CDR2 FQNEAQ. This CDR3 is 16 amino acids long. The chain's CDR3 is CASSPRTGRLSYGYTF. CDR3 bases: TGTGCCAGCAGCCCGAGGACAGGGAGGCTGAGCTATGGCTACACCTTC.

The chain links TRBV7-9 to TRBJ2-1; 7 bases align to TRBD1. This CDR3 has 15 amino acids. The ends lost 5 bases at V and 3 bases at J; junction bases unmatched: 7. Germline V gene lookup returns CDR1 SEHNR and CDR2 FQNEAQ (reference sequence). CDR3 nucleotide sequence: TGTGCCAGCAGCCCGACAGGGTCAAACTACAATGAGCAGTTCTTC. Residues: CASSPTGSNYNEQFF.